The entry below describes one TCR beta chain. What it binds is unknown. The table came from immunoSEQ multiplex PCR; TCRdb's copy has only in-frame clones and leaves some out. This repertoire shows roughly 380,000 clones, about 96% found once; its top ten account for 0.32%. The sample is drawn from a study of shared clonotypes between healthy human individuals. Study-level findings and limits: Estimated clonotype richness was generally higher in naive than memory subsets.

The ends were cut back, 8 bases at V and 0 bases at J, with 7 bases in the middle. Per the germline V gene, CDR1 is MNHEY and CDR2 is SVGAGI. The CDR3 has 12 amino acids. This clonotype originated in a man aged 25-45 years in good health. V is TRBV6-5 and J is TRBJ2-5; D call uncertain. The specimen sequenced was memory CD8+ T cells sorted from blood. Subset noted: CD45RO+ cells pooled with CCR7-negative TemRA cells. CDR3 residues: CASGWNQETQYF. In DNA form, the CDR3 reads TGTGCCAGCGGTTGGAACCAAGAGACCCAGTACTTC.